This is a list of T cell receptor beta chains from one sample in a study of blood T cell repertoires in COVID-19. Sequencing used immunoSEQ multiplex PCR; TCRdb keeps in-frame clones, though not all of them. The table records more than 50,000 clones, about 82% of them present only once. Sequenced input: peripheral blood. The receptors shown here come from a human donor in a cohort sampled during active COVID-19. CDR3s include the opening cysteine and the closing phenylalanine or tryptophan. Fields, in order: D gene, clone size, V gene, J gene, CDR3 protein, CDR3 DNA. The D gene is left open where the match is weak. Clone size is not always given. Where it is, it says once, few, many or a class for expanded clones.

-	-	TRBV10-3	TRBJ1-5	CAISESQGVNQPQHF	TGTGCCATCAGTGAGTCACAGGGCGTCAATCAGCCCCAGCATTTT
-	-	TRBV24-1	TRBJ2-3	CATSFGDTQYF	TGTGCCACCAGCTTCGGAGATACGCAGTATTTT
TRBD1	-	TRBV6-6	TRBJ1-2	CASSYKDRFYGYTF	TGTGCCAGCAGTTACAAGGACAGGTTCTATGGCTACACCTTC
-	once	TRBV12-5	TRBJ2-5	CASGLGAGQTQYF	TGTGCTAGTGGTTTGGGGGCGGGACAGACCCAGTACTTC
-	-	TRBV6-5	TRBJ1-5	CASSPRNQPQHF	TGTGCCAGCAGCCCGCGAAACCAGCCCCAGCATTTT
-	-	TRBV2	TRBJ1-2	CAGSRGFYGYTF	TGTGCCGGATCCAGAGGGTTTTATGGCTACACCTTC
-	-	TRBV3-1/TRBV3-2	TRBJ2-1	CASSQARSPSSYNEQFF	TGTGCCAGCAGCCAAGCACGTAGCCCGAGCTCCTACAATGAGCAGTTCTTC
-	-	TRBV18	TRBJ2-2	CASSPRDTGELFF	TGTGCCAGCTCACCTCGGGACACCGGGGAGCTGTTTTTT
-	few	TRBV11-3	TRBJ2-7	CASSLGTRVSYEQYF	TGTGCCAGCAGCTTAGGCACCAGGGTGTCCTACGAGCAGTACTTC
-	-	TRBV11-2	TRBJ1-2	CASSSWIPQHYGYTF	TGTGCCAGCAGCTCGTGGATCCCACAGCACTATGGCTACACCTTC
-	-	TRBV10-3	TRBJ1-4	CAISESRGTNEKLFF	TGTGCCATCAGTGAGTCACGCGGAACTAATGAAAAACTGTTTTTT
TRBD1	-	TRBV2	TRBJ2-7	CASKGVAGGHEQYF	TGTGCCAGCAAAGGGGTTGCAGGGGGCCATGAGCAGTACTTC
-	-	TRBV3-1/TRBV3-2	TRBJ2-3	CASSLRDTQYF	TGTGCCAGCAGCCTCAGAGATACGCAGTATTTT
-	-	TRBV11-2	TRBJ1-1	CASSFSTGEGTEAFF	TGTGCCAGCAGCTTCTCGACAGGCGAGGGGACTGAAGCTTTCTTT
TRBD1	once	TRBV30	TRBJ2-7	CAWSDRQGFYF	TGTGCCTGGAGTGACAGACAGGGGTTCTATTTC
TRBD2	-	TRBV7-2	TRBJ2-7	CASSLQSLAGAYEQYF	TGTGCCAGCAGCTTACAGTCCCTAGCGGGGGCTTACGAGCAGTACTTC
-	-	TRBV5-1	TRBJ1-1	CASSETPNTEAFF	TGCGCCAGCAGTGAGACACCAAACACTGAAGCTTTCTTT
-	few	TRBV6-4	TRBJ1-1	CASSKTGNTEAFF	TGTGCCAGCAGCAAAACAGGGAACACTGAAGCTTTCTTT
TRBD2	-	TRBV19	TRBJ2-5	CASSIERGGHETQYF	TGTGCCAGTAGTATTGAACGGGGGGGCCACGAGACCCAGTACTTC
-	-	TRBV12-5	TRBJ2-3	CASGLGGLGARATQYF	TGTGCTAGTGGTTTGGGGGGGCTAGGGGCGAGAGCTACGCAGTATTTT
-	once	TRBV5-1	TRBJ1-4	CASSLVPPSSGGKDEKLFF	TGCGCCAGCAGCTTGGTCCCACCATCTTCCGGGGGGAAGGATGAAAAACTGTTTTTT
TRBD1	-	TRBV5-1	TRBJ2-7	CASSLIQGQYEQYF	TGCGCCAGCAGCTTGATACAGGGGCAATACGAGCAGTACTTC
TRBD1	-	TRBV2	TRBJ1-2	CASTRDRGNYGYTF	TGTGCCAGCACCAGGGACAGGGGAAACTATGGCTACACCTTC
-	few	TRBV7-9	TRBJ2-7	CASSLALSGYHEQYF	TGTGCCAGCAGCTTAGCGTTGTCAGGGTACCACGAGCAGTACTTC
-	once	TRBV12-3/TRBV12-4	TRBJ2-1	CATSPGNNEQFF	TGTGCCACCTCCCCGGGGAACAATGAGCAGTTCTTC
-	-	TRBV11-2	TRBJ1-3	CASSLEGLSGNTIYF	TGTGCCAGCAGCTTAGAGGGGCTCTCTGGAAACACCATATATTTT
-	-	TRBV5-1	TRBJ2-2	CASRGGDTGELFF	TGCGCCAGCAGAGGGGGGGACACCGGGGAGCTGTTTTTT
-	once	TRBV9	TRBJ2-7	CASSVGTGTREQYF	TGTGCCAGCAGCGTCGGGACTGGAACCCGTGAGCAGTACTTC
-	-	TRBV7-2	TRBJ1-2	CASSLREANYGYTF	TGTGCCAGCAGCTTGAGAGAGGCTAACTATGGCTACACCTTC
-	-	TRBV12-5	TRBJ2-7	CASGLPVAGYEQYF	TGTGCTAGTGGTTTGCCGGTGGCAGGCTACGAGCAGTACTTC
TRBD1	once	TRBV5-1	TRBJ2-7	CASSSQGALLGEQYF	TGCGCCAGCAGTTCACAGGGGGCGCTTCTCGGCGAGCAGTACTTC
-	few	TRBV5-1	TRBJ1-2	CASSLAADRGLRGYTF	TGCGCCAGCAGCTTGGCGGCAGACAGAGGCCTCAGAGGCTACACCTTC
-	-	TRBV4-2	TRBJ2-5	CASSQGGGSQETQYF	TGTGCCAGCAGCCAAGGCGGGGGCAGCCAAGAGACCCAGTACTTC
TRBD1	-	TRBV24-1	TRBJ2-3	CATSDSGTGFRDTQYF	TGTGCCACCAGTGATTCCGGGACAGGGTTTAGAGATACGCAGTATTTT
-	-	TRBV7-6	TRBJ1-6	CASSPQALYNSPLHF	TGTGCCAGCAGCCCGCAGGCCCTCTATAATTCACCCCTCCACTTT
TRBD2	-	TRBV7-2	TRBJ2-7	CASSVSGTSGGGALGEQYF	TGTGCCAGCAGCGTATCCGGGACTAGCGGGGGAGGAGCTCTGGGCGAGCAGTACTTC
-	-	TRBV7-9	TRBJ2-7	CASSLQTYEQYF	TGTGCCAGCAGCTTACAAACCTACGAGCAGTACTTC
TRBD1	-	TRBV6-6	TRBJ2-1	CASSGADRGGYNEQFF	TGTGCCAGCAGTGGGGCGGACAGGGGAGGCTACAATGAGCAGTTCTTC
TRBD1	-	TRBV6-2/TRBV6-3	TRBJ2-1	CASSARDRLWDEQFF	TGTGCCAGCAGTGCCCGGGACAGGCTTTGGGATGAGCAGTTCTTC
-	few	TRBV4-1	TRBJ2-3	CASSPGTPRGSTDTQYF	TGCGCCAGCAGCCCCGGGACCCCCAGGGGAAGCACAGATACGCAGTATTTT
TRBD1	-	TRBV2	TRBJ2-3	CASSEMGQGADTQYF	TGTGCCAGCAGTGAAATGGGACAGGGGGCAGATACGCAGTATTTT
-	once	TRBV9	TRBJ2-7	CASSVGASSYEQYF	TGTGCCAGCAGCGTAGGGGCAAGCTCCTACGAGCAGTACTTC
TRBD1	-	TRBV18	TRBJ1-6	CASSPPGQGAGSPLHF	TGTGCCAGCTCACCTCCTGGACAGGGGGCAGGTTCACCCCTCCACTTT
-	-	TRBV6-7	TRBJ2-4	CASSHRIRATGPIQYF	TGTGCCAGCAGTCACCGTATAAGGGCCACAGGACCTATTCAGTACTTC
TRBD2	-	TRBV27	TRBJ2-1	CASSSLSSGGPYNEQFF	TGTGCCAGCAGCTCCCTTTCCAGCGGGGGACCTTACAATGAGCAGTTCTTC
TRBD1	-	TRBV29-1	TRBJ2-2	CSVTTGGSGELFF	TGCAGCGTAACGACAGGGGGCTCCGGGGAGCTGTTTTTT
-	few	TRBV5-1	TRBJ1-5	CASSLGPGSNQPQHF	TGCGCCAGCAGCTTGGGTCCCGGTAGCAATCAGCCCCAGCATTTT
-	-	TRBV7-7	TRBJ2-5	CASSSLGGGLQETQYF	TGTGCCAGCAGCTCCCTGGGCGGGGGCCTCCAAGAGACCCAGTACTTC
-	-	TRBV7-2	TRBJ1-1	CASSLARGNTEAFF	TGTGCCAGCAGCTTAGCTCGGGGAAACACTGAAGCTTTCTTT
-	-	TRBV5-5	TRBJ2-2	CASSFPRGAGELFF	TGTGCCAGCAGCTTTCCGCGAGGAGCCGGGGAGCTGTTTTTT
-	-	TRBV12-2	TRBJ1-6	CASRRRFGGRNSPLHF	TGTGCAAGTCGCCGCCGCTTCGGGGGTCGTAATTCACCCCTCCACTTT
TRBD1	-	TRBV5-1	TRBJ2-1	CASSRSRDRAYNEQFF	TGCGCCAGCAGCCGCAGCCGGGACAGGGCCTACAATGAGCAGTTCTTC
TRBD1	-	TRBV27	TRBJ1-4	CASRKQGAANEKLFF	TGTGCCAGCAGAAAACAGGGGGCGGCTAATGAAAAACTGTTTTTT
TRBD1	-	TRBV9	TRBJ2-5	CASSDRDRWETQYF	TGTGCCAGCAGCGATCGGGACAGGTGGGAGACCCAGTACTTC
-	-	TRBV7-7	TRBJ2-2	CASRAPGMNTGELFF	TGTGCCAGCAGAGCTCCGGGGATGAACACCGGGGAGCTGTTTTTT
TRBD1	-	TRBV2	TRBJ2-4	CASSVGQGVWAKNIQYF	TGTGCCAGCAGTGTGGGACAGGGGGTGTGGGCCAAAAACATTCAGTACTTC
-	-	TRBV6-5	TRBJ2-2	CASSYSPLAVTGELFF	TGTGCCAGCAGTTATAGCCCCCTGGCCGTCACCGGGGAGCTGTTTTTT
-	-	TRBV2	TRBJ2-3	CASRRSHTDTQYF	TGTGCCAGCAGGAGGTCCCACACAGATACGCAGTATTTT
TRBD1	-	TRBV18	TRBJ2-7	CASSPPQGTGNSYEQYF	TGTGCCAGCTCACCACCGCAGGGGACAGGGAATTCCTACGAGCAGTACTTC